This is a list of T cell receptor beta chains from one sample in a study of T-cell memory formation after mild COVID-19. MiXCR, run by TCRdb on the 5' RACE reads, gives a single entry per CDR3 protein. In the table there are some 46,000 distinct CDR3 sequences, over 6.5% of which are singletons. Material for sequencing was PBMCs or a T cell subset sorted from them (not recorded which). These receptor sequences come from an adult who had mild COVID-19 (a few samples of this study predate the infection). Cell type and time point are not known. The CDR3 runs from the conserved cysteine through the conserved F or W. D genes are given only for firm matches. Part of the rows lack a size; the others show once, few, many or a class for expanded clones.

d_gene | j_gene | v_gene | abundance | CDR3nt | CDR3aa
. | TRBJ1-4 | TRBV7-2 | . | TGTGCCAGCAGCTTAGCACAGGGAAGGGAAAAACTGTTTTTT | CASSLAQGREKLFF
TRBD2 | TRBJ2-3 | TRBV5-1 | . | TGCGCCAGCAGCCCTCAGCGGGGGGGTGGAGATACGCAGTATTTT | CASSPQRGGGDTQYF
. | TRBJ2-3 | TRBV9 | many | TGTGCCAGACCTGGGGCTAGCGATTCAACTAGCACAGATACGCAGTATTTT | CARPGASDSTSTDTQYF
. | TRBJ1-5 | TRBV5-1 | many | TGCGCCAGCAGCCCCAACCAGGGTTCGGGGCCCCAGCATTTT | CASSPNQGSGPQHF
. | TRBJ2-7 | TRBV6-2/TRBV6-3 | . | TGTGCCAGCAGCTTATACGGTGGAGGGGACGAGCAGTACTTC | CASSLYGGGDEQYF
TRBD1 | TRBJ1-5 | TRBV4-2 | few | TGTGCCAGCAGCCGGGACAGGGTTGGCAATCAGCCCCAGCATTTT | CASSRDRVGNQPQHF
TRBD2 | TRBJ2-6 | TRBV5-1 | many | TGCGCCAGCGCGGGGGACGGTTTCGGTTCTGGGGCCAACGTCCTGACTTTC | CASAGDGFGSGANVLTF
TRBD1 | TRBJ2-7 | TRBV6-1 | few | TGTGCCAGCACTCCGGTACAGGGGGCGCGTGAGCAGTACTTC | CASTPVQGAREQYF
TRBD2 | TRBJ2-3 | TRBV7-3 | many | TGTGCCAGCAGCCCAGAGAGCGGGGGGGCGCAGTATTTT | CASSPESGGAQYF
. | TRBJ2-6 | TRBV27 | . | TGTGCCAGCAGTCCTAGATCTCTTATTGTTGAGGGATACTCTGGGGCCAACGTCCTGACTTTC | CASSPRSLIVEGYSGANVLTF
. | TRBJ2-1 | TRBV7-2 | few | TGTGCCAGCAGCTTAATGGACAATGAGCAGTTCTTC | CASSLMDNEQFF
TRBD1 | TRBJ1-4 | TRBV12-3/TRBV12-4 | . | TGTGCCAGCAGTCTCAGGGGGGAGAAACTGTTTTTT | CASSLRGEKLFF
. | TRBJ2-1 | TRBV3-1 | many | TGTGCCAGCAGACTAGGAGGGAAAAAGCTTGACTTC | CASRLGGKKLDF
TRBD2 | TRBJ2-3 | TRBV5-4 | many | TGTGCCAGCAGCCCGGCGGGGGGACCCACAGATACGCAGTATTTT | CASSPAGGPTDTQYF
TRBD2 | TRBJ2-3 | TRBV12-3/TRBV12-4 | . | TGTGCCAGCACCCTGGGGGGGGGGGCAGATACGCAGTATTTT | CASTLGGGADTQYF
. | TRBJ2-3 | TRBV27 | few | TGTGCCAGCAGATACCCCAACACAGATACGCAGTATTTT | CASRYPNTDTQYF
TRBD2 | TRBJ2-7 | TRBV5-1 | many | TGCGCCAGCAGCGTCGGACTAGCGGGGATGCAGTACTTC | CASSVGLAGMQYF
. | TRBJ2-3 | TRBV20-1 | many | TGCAGTGCTAGAGAAGGACTATCTCACCAGTATTTT | CSAREGLSHQYF
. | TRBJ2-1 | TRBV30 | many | TGTGCCTGGAGTGTAATAGAAGGTGAGCAGTTCTTC | CAWSVIEGEQFF
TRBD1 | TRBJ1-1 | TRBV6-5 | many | TGTGCCAGCAGTTACTCACGGACAGGGGCCACTGAAGCTTTCTTT | CASSYSRTGATEAFF
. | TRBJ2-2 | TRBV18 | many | TGTGCCAGCTCAGACAGGAGGAACACCGGGGAGCTGTTTTTT | CASSDRRNTGELFF
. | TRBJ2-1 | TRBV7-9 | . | TGTGCCAGCACCGCCCTGAGCAGTTACAATGAGCAGTTCTTC | CASTALSSYNEQFF
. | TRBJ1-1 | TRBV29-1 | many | TGCAGCGTTGAAGATCGAAAATTGGGAGCTGAAGCTTTCTTT | CSVEDRKLGAEAFF
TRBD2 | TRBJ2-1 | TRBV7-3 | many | TGTGCCAGCAGCTTAGGCGGGGGTGAGCAGTTCTTC | CASSLGGGEQFF
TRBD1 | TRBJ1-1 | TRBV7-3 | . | TGTGCCAGCAGCCCCCAGGGGGCAAGGGACACTGAAGCTTTCTTT | CASSPQGARDTEAFF
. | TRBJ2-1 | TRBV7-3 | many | TGTGCCAGCAGCTTAATCGGAGACAGGAATGAGCAGTTCTTC | CASSLIGDRNEQFF
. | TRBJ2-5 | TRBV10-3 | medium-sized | TGTGCCATCAGTGAAAAGTACCAAGAGACCCAGTACTTC | CAISEKYQETQYF
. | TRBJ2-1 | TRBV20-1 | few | TGCAGTGCTAGTGTGCTATACAATGAGCAGTTCTTC | CSASVLYNEQFF
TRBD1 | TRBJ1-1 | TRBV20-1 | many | TGCAGTGCTAGGGAGAGACAGGGGGCAAATACTGAAGCTTTCTTT | CSARERQGANTEAFF
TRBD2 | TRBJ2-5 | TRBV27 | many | TGTGCCAGCAGTCCTCACGGGACTAGCCCAAAAGGGGGGACCCAGTACTTC | CASSPHGTSPKGGTQYF
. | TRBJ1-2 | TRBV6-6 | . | TGTGCCACATCGGTGGAGATTAACAATGGCTACACCTTC | CATSVEINNGYTF
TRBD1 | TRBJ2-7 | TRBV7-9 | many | TGTGCCAGCAGCTTAGGGCAGGGGGCTCGCGACGAGCAGTACTTC | CASSLGQGARDEQYF
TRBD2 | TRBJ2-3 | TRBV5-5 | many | TGTGCCAGCAGCTCCCTCGCGGGGGGGCAAAATACGCAGTATTTT | CASSSLAGGQNTQYF
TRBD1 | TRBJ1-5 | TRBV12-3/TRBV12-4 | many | TGTGCCAGCAGTTTATGGACAGGGGCGTATAGCAATCAGCCCCAGCATTTT | CASSLWTGAYSNQPQHF
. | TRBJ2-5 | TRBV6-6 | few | TGTGCCAGCAGACAGCCCCAAGAGACCCAGTACTTC | CASRQPQETQYF
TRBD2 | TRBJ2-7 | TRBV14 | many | TGTGCCAGCAGCCCGGCGGGAGGTGGGTACGAGCAGTACTTC | CASSPAGGGYEQYF
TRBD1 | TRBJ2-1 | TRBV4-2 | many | TGTGCCAGCAGCACCCGACAGGGCGTACCACAGTCCGTCTCCTACAATGAGCAGTTCTTC | CASSTRQGVPQSVSYNEQFF
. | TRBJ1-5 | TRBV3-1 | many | TGTGCCAGCAGCCACTCGGGGCAGGGAAACCAGCCCCAGCATTTT | CASSHSGQGNQPQHF
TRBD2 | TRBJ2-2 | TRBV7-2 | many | TGTGCCAGCAGCTTTAGCGGGGGGGCTTTCGGGGAGCTGTTTTTT | CASSFSGGAFGELFF
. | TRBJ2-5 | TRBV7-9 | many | TGTGCCAGCAGCCGGGCATATCAAGAGACCCAGTACTTC | CASSRAYQETQYF
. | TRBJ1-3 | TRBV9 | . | TGTGCCAGCAGCGTTCTCGACAGCTCTGGAAACACCATATATTTT | CASSVLDSSGNTIYF
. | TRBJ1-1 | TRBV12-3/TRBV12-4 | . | TGTGCCAGCAGTGGACCGACCGGACGCGGAGCTTTCTTT | CASSGPTGRGAFF
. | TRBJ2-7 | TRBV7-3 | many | TGTGCCAGCAGCTTAAATAACGGCGGGGACGAGCAGTACTTC | CASSLNNGGDEQYF
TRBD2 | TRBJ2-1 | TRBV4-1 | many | TGCGCCAGCAGCCAAGACCCGACTAGCGGGAGAGGTCAGTTCTTC | CASSQDPTSGRGQFF
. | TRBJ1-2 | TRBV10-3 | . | TGTGCCATCAGTGAGCAGGACCGGTATGGCTACACCTTC | CAISEQDRYGYTF
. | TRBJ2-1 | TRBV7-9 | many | TGTGCCAGCAGCTTAAGCAGAAGCAATGAGCAGTTCTTC | CASSLSRSNEQFF
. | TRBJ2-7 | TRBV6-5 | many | TGTGCCAGCAGGGATCCCGACGGGTACGAGCAGTACTTC | CASRDPDGYEQYF
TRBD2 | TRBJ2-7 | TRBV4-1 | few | TGCGCCAGCAGCCAAGGACTAGCGGGGGCCAAATACGAGCAGTACTTC | CASSQGLAGAKYEQYF